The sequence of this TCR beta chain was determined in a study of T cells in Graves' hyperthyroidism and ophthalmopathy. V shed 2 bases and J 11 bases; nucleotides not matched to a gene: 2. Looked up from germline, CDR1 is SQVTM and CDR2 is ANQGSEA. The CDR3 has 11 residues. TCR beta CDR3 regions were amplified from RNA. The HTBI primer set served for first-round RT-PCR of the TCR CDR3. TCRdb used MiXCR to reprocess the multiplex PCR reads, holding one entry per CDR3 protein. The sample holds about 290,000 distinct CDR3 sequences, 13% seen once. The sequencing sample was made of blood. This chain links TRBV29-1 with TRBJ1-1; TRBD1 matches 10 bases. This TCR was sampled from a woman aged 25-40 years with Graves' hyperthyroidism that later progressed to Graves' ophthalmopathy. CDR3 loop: CSVERQGAAFF. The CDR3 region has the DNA TGCAGCGTTGAAAGACAGGGGGCGGCTTTCTTT.